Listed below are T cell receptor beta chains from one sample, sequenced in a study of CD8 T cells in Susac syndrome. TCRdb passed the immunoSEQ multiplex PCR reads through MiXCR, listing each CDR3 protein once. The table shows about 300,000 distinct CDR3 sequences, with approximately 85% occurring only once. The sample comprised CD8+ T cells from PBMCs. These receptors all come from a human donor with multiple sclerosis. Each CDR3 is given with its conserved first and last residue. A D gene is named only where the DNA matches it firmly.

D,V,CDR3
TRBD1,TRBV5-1,CASSLDRGSGELFF
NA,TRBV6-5,CASSYSDSPPDTQYF
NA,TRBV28,CASSRRDPTYNEQFF
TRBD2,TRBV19,CASSMGLAGGEIYEQYF
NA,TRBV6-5,CASSSLGGTDTQYF
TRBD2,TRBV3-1,CASREPSGTQETQYF
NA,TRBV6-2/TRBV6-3,CASSSADLYGYTF
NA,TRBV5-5,CASSLLWTGELFF
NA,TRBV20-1,CSAEDGAYEQYF
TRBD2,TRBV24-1,CATSETPGLAGGRQETQYF
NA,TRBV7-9,CASSHTRFQGIGETQYF
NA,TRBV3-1,CASSQASRVNTGELFF
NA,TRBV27,CASSPGTVRGVQETQYF
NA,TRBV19,CASSIDQGRAFNEQFF
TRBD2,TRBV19,CASSIAGGSYEQYF
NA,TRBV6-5,CASSYSSGSEKLFF
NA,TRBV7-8,CASSLRGSHPLDTGELFF
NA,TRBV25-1,CASSEYGPQAGTQYF
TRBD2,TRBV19,CASGTSGFYEQYF
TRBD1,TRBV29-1,CSVGGTGVIYEQYF
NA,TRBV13,CASNFQGSEQYF
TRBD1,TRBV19,CASSPRDRLKPQHF
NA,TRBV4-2,CASSYGTFQTGELFF
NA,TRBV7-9,CASSNSAGLPAYEQYF
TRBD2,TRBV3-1,CASSQDPPSGTYEQYF
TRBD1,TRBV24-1,CATSASGTGGPNEQYF
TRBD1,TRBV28,CASSLNRGNGYTF
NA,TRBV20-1,CSASEWDGPRGADTQYF
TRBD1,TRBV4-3,CASSQDATGTNEQFF
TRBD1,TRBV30,CAWSPAPRDSYNSPLHF
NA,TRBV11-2,CASSLVAFSSTDTQYF
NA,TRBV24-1,CATSDSRGAPYEQYF
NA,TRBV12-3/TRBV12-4,CASSPGLDPEAFF
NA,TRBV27,CASSPPHGSYNEQFF
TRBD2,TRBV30,CAWSRGRAGNEQFF
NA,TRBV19,CASSIGLGAVDEQFF